These 21 T cell receptor beta chains were all obtained from the same sample, sequenced in a study of low-dose radiotherapy and immunotherapy resistance in tumors. With TRAV- and TRBV-specific primers, first-strand cDNA was made, covering the alpha and beta chains. TCR amplification used roughly 20 PCR cycles, a constant-region primer and a V-primer adapter. MiXCR was run by TCRdb on the reads, yielding one entry per CDR3 protein. The table records 55,000 to 70,000 distinct CDR3 sequences, under 30% of them present only once. As to time point: before trial treatment. The specimen comprised PBMCs, sampled before treatment. The receptors were gathered from a male donor with prostate cancer.

This clonotype was seen many times. The chain carries TRBV4-1 and TRBJ1-4; D ambiguous. V lost 1 base, J lost 0 bases, and 9 bases lay in between. This CDR3 region has 16 residues. Germline loops: CDR1 MGHRA, CDR2 YSYEKL. The CDR3 loop reads CASSQVPLSTNEKLFF. The CDR3, as DNA: TGCGCCAGCAGCCAAGTCCCCTTGTCAACTAATGAAAAACTGTTTTTT.

By share of the sample, this clonotype is medium-sized. V usage is TRBV2 and J usage is TRBJ2-1; 8 bases agree with TRBD2. The CDR3 runs to 15 residues. The germline V gene encodes CDR1 SNHLY and CDR2 FYNNEI. The V and J ends lost 10 bases and 2 bases, in that order; junction bases with no gene match: 10. The CDR3 bases are TGTGCCACCGCAGGGGATAGCGGGGCCTACAATGAGCAGTTCTTC. This translates into CATAGDSGAYNEQFF.

DNA for the CDR3: TGTGCCAGCAGTTTAGGGTTGGGGGGTGAAAAACTGTTTTTT. Translated, it gives CASSLGLGGEKLFF. J is TRBJ1-4 and V is TRBV27, with D possibly matching TRBD1 (5 bases). V shed 2 bases and J shed 7 bases, with 11 bases lying between them. Germline CDR1 reads MNHEY; CDR2 reads SMNVEV (reference sequence). The CDR3 has 14 amino acids.

This clonotype was seen repeatedly, ten times or more. This rearrangement joins TRBV29-1 to TRBJ1-1; tentatively, D is TRBD1 (5 bases). This CDR3 comprises 11 residues. Germline V gene lookup returns CDR1 SQVTM and CDR2 ANQGSEA. The V end lost 7 bases, the J end lost 5 bases, and 11 bases lay between the germline ends. CDR3 nucleotide sequence: TGCAGCGCCAGGGACGGAACTGAAGCTTTCTTT. Its protein is CSARDGTEAFF.

J is TRBJ1-5 and V is TRBV11-2, with 7 bases identical to TRBD1. V trimming: 0 bases; J trimming: 8 bases; junction bases outside the gene matches: 4. CDR3 length: 14 amino acids. The germline CDR1 and CDR2 sequences are SGHAT and FQNNGV. In DNA form, the CDR3 reads TGTGCCAGCAGCTTAGATAAGGGGGCGAAGCCCCAGCATTTT. Translation gives CASSLDKGAKPQHF.

Comments on this clonotype: This probably arose from a read error, given a far larger clone one base away. The chain combines TRBV6-5 with TRBJ1-3, with unresolved D. There are 16 residues in the CDR3. Germline V gene data show CDR1 as MNHEY and CDR2 as SVGAGI. V gave up 11 bases and J gave up 2 bases, with 22 bases separating them. CDR3 nucleotide sequence: TGTGCCGGAGCGGACCGAGAGCATGGCCCTGGAAACACCATATATTTT. Protein: CAGADREHGPGNTIYF.

The chain joins TRBV6-6 to TRBJ2-7; 9 nucleotides agree with TRBD1. J was trimmed by 10 bases and V by 6 bases; bases with no gene match: 7. CDR3 length equals 12 residues. Germline CDR1 reads MNHNY; CDR2 reads SVGAGI (reference sequence). CDR3 bases: TGTGCCAGCAGACCGGGACAGGGTATTCAGTACTTC. Amino acids: CASRPGQGIQYF.

The chain employs TRBV28 and TRBJ2-7, with 9 nucleotides matching TRBD1. The CDR3 extends over 16 amino acids. With 4 bases clipped from V and 5 bases from J, the junction kept 12 bases outside the gene matches. The V gene's germline CDR1 is MDHEN and CDR2 SYDVKM. Here the CDR3 reads CASSSRGQGPPDEQYF. CDR3 DNA sequence: TGTGCCAGCAGTTCCCGGGGACAGGGCCCCCCAGACGAGCAGTACTTC.

The gene calls are TRBV7-2 and TRBJ1-1; 12 bases are a match to TRBD1. Germline V CDR1 and CDR2: SGHTA, FQGNSA. Trimming took 4 bases from V and 11 from J; bases not matched to a gene: 11. The CDR3 totals 15 residues. CDR3: CASSSTGTGGLGAFF. CDR3 nucleotide sequence: TGTGCCAGCAGCTCAACCGGGACAGGGGGCCTAGGGGCTTTCTTT.

Ten or more counts support this clonotype. The V call is TRBV2, the J call TRBJ1-6; 8 bases map to TRBD1. Germline values: CDR1 SNHLY, CDR2 FYNNEI. V dropped 5 bases and J dropped 7; count of bases not matched to a gene: 7. The CDR3 is 15 residues long. In nucleotides, the CDR3 is TGTGCCAGCAGTCCCCGACAGGGGATCAATTCACCCCTCCACTTT. This translates into CASSPRQGINSPLHF.

This chain uses TRBV28 with TRBJ2-1, with D unclear. Per germline, CDR1 MDHEN and CDR2 SYDVKM. The CDR3 has 11 residues. V gave up 1 base and J gave up 8 bases, with 3 bases separating them. CDR3 in DNA: TGTGCCAGCAGTTTATTATATGAGCAGTTCTTC. The encoded protein is CASSLLYEQFF.

Many counts were recorded for this clonotype. This rearrangement joins TRBV30 to TRBJ2-7; TRBD1 aligns across 8 bases. Looked up from germline, CDR1 is GTSNPN and CDR2 is SVGIG (reference sequence). The CDR3 has 13 residues. The ends lost 5 bases at V and 2 bases at J; junction bases unmatched: 5. In nucleotides, the CDR3 is TGTGCCTGGGACTCAGGGGGCACCTACGAGCAGTACTTC. Amino acid sequence: CAWDSGGTYEQYF. The full variable domain, rest sourced from reference TRBV30 and TRBJ2-7, is SQTIHQWPATLVQPVGSPLSLECTVEGTSNPNLYWYRQAAGRGLQLLFYSVGIGQISSEVPQNLSASRPQDRQFILSSKKLLLSDSGFYLCAWDSGGTYEQYFGPGTRLTVT.

This clonotype was recorded many times. The V call is TRBV6-2 or TRBV6-3, the J call TRBJ1-5; D may be TRBD1 (6 bases). V was trimmed by 5 bases and J by 0 bases, leaving 17 bases between them. The CDR3 totals 17 residues. Germline values: CDR1 MNHEY, CDR2 SVGEGT. The CDR3 here is CASSGRDRGHSNQPQHF. DNA of the CDR3: TGTGCCAGCAGTGGCAGAGATCGGGGGCATAGCAATCAGCCCCAGCATTTT.

This clonotype was seen ten or more times. This chain joins TRBV15 and TRBJ1-4, with a weak D call TRBD1 (5 bases). The germline CDR1 and CDR2 sequences are LNHNV and YYDKDF (reference sequence). The V end was cut by 3 bases, the J end by 8 bases, with 16 bases between. The CDR3 length is 15 residues. CDR3 in DNA: TGTGCCACCAGCAGGGGACGCCTTGATACGGAAAAACTGTTTTTT. This translates into CATSRGRLDTEKLFF. The complete variable domain, with remaining parts taken from reference TRBV15 and TRBJ1-4, reads DAMVIQNPRYQVTQFGKPVTLSCSQTLNHNVMYWYQQKSSQAPKLLFHYYDKDFNNEADTPDNFQSRRPNTSFCFLDIRSPGLGDTAMYLCATSRGRLDTEKLFFGSGTQLSVL.

This clonotype was observed a few times. V is TRBV6-2 or TRBV6-3 and J is TRBJ2-1; D may be TRBD2 (6 bases). Trimming pared 5 bases from V and 9 bases from J, leaving 17 bases between. Germline CDR1 reads MNHEY; CDR2 reads SVGEGT. The CDR3 has 14 residues. This CDR3 is CASSVGGSRVEQFF. CDR3 DNA sequence: TGTGCCAGCAGTGTTGGGGGGTCACGTGTTGAGCAGTTCTTC.

This chain links TRBV3-1 with TRBJ2-7; TRBD2 matches at 8 bases. The germline V gene encodes CDR1 LGHDT and CDR2 YNNKEL (reference sequence). The CDR3 extends over 19 amino acids. The V segment lost 3 bases and the J segment 6 bases; nucleotides outside the gene matches: 22. The CDR3 DNA sequence: TGTGCCAGCAGCCACCCACGTCGAAAGCGGGAGCTAAACGCGGGCGAGCAGTACTTC. It yields the protein CASSHPRRKRELNAGEQYF.

V gene TRBV28 combines with J gene TRBJ1-5, with D possibly matching TRBD1 (5 bases). Deletions cut 2 bases from V and 10 bases from J, with 15 bases between. Germline assignment: CDR1 MDHEN and CDR2 SYDVKM. The CDR3 extends over 14 amino acids. CDR3 sequence: CASSLTREGGPQHF. The CDR3 DNA reads TGTGCCAGCAGTTTAACCAGGGAAGGAGGACCCCAGCATTTT.

This clonotype was seen ten or more times. The V call is TRBV5-4, the J call TRBJ2-1; D is perhaps TRBD2 (5 bases). CDR3 length: 15 amino acids. CDR1 is SGHNT and CDR2 is YYREEE in the germline V gene (reference sequence). The germline V and J ends were trimmed by 3 bases and 6 bases, with 16 bases remaining between them. CDR3 loop: CASSSRGPAGNEQFF. CDR3 nucleotides: TGTGCCAGCAGCTCCCGAGGACCCGCGGGCAATGAGCAGTTCTTC.

This clonotype was recorded many times. This chain links TRBV5-1 with TRBJ2-7; 8 bases match TRBD1. J lost 3 bases, V lost 4 bases, and 6 bases had no gene match. CDR3 length equals 14 residues. CDR1 SGHRS and CDR2 YFSETQ come from the germline V gene. CDR3: CASSLTGANYEQYF. The CDR3 coding sequence is TGCGCCAGCAGCCTGACAGGGGCCAACTACGAGCAGTACTTC.

This clonotype was observed at least ten times. The chain is built from TRBV5-1 and TRBJ1-1; TRBD1 aligns across 7 bases. Germline V lookup: CDR1 SGHRS, CDR2 YFSETQ. CDR3 length: 15 amino acids. V shed 0 bases, J shed 4 bases, and the junction held 6 bases outside the gene matches. CDR3 sequence (DNA): TGCGCCAGCAGCTTGGCTACTCCAGGGGGCACTGAAGCTTTCTTT. It is translated as CASSLATPGGTEAFF.

This clonotype was seen at least ten times. The genes are TRBV10-3 and TRBJ2-3; the D is unclear. Germline-derived CDR1 and CDR2 are ENHRY and SYGVKD. The CDR3 has 14 residues. The CDR3 bases are TGTGCTACCTGCGCGGATTCTAGCACAGATACGCAGTATTTT. Protein product: CATCADSSTDTQYF.